The TCR beta chain described here comes from a study of blood T cell repertoires in COVID-19. Study in general: Spain, Italy and the United States supplied samples that represented acute and convalescent COVID-19.

Germline V gene sequence: CDR1 LNHNV, CDR2 YYDKDF (reference sequence). Trimming cost V 1 base and J 9 bases; bases outside gene matches: 1. This CDR3 has 13 residues. Some clones are missing from TCRdb's copy, which holds only in-frame ones; the method was immunoSEQ multiplex PCR. The sample includes some 330,000 clones, about nine tenths of them seen just once. Recovered Cohort 3 donors showed two negative PCRs, clearance, or symptom resolution. The chain combines TRBV15 with TRBJ2-2; 8 nucleotides line up with TRBD1. The sequence derives from a man aged 30 to 45 who had recovered from COVID-19. The sequenced sample was PBMCs or T cells enriched from blood (not recorded which). CDR3 region: CATSRAGGRELFF. The CDR3 DNA reads TGTGCCACCAGCAGAGCAGGGGGCCGGGAGCTGTTTTTT.